Following are 15 T cell receptor beta chains from one sample sequenced in a study of shared clonotypes between healthy human individuals. Assay: immunoSEQ multiplex PCR; the TCRdb copy retains only in-frame clones and omits some. The sample holds roughly 2 million clones, about 95% seen once. Sequencing used naive CD4+ T cells sorted from blood. Subset denoted: CD45RA+ positively selected. The origin of the receptors is a man younger than 35 in good health.

V gene TRBV5-8 combines with J gene TRBJ1-1; TRBD1 agrees at 8 bases. The CDR3 spans 16 residues. Germline V gene data show CDR1 as SGHTS and CDR2 as YDEGEE. V lost 5 bases to trimming and J lost 5 bases; unmatched junction nucleotides: 14. The CDR3 loop reads CASRSGQEIFGTEAFF. CDR3 DNA sequence: TGTGCCAGCAGGTCGGGACAGGAGATTTTCGGTACTGAAGCTTTCTTT.

The chain joins TRBV7-9 to TRBJ1-4; TRBD1 might be the D (6 bases). The CDR3 is 14 amino acids. The V end lost 5 bases, the J end lost 4 bases, and 11 bases lay between the germline ends. Germline CDR1 reads SEHNR; CDR2 reads FQNEAQ (reference sequence). The CDR3 spells CASSPDRVNEKLFF. In nucleotides, the CDR3 is TGTGCCAGCAGCCCGGACAGAGTTAATGAAAAACTGTTTTTT.

This chain uses TRBV11-3 with TRBJ2-2; D is unresolved. The CDR3 covers 15 residues. In germline, CDR1 is SGHNT, CDR2 YENEEA. Trimming cost V 4 bases and J 2 bases, with 11 bases left between them. Here the CDR3 reads CASSSLRQNTGELFF. As DNA, the CDR3 is TGTGCCAGCAGCTCCTTGAGACAAAACACCGGGGAGCTGTTTTTT.

The rearrangement uses TRBV10-1 and TRBJ2-1; TRBD2 matches at 8 bases. Germline CDR1 WNHNN, CDR2 SYGVQD (reference sequence). The trim removed 5 bases at V and 5 bases at J, leaving 5 bases unmatched. The CDR3 is 14 residues long. The CDR3 here is CASSKAGADNEQFF. The CDR3 DNA reads as TGCGCCAGCAGTAAAGCGGGAGCCGACAATGAGCAGTTCTTC.

This clone was seen a single time. The chain employs TRBV4-3 and TRBJ2-3, with D unresolved. V was pared by 2 bases and J by 6 bases, with 15 bases between. CDR1 is LGHNA, CDR2 YSLEER, per germline. The CDR3 consists of 15 residues. CDR3 protein: CASSQRHDGWDTQYF. Written as DNA, the CDR3 is TGCGCCAGCAGCCAACGACATGATGGGTGGGATACGCAGTATTTT.

Remarks on this clone: Other DNA sequences of this sample code for an identical CDR3. The V call is TRBV20-1, the J call TRBJ2-7; TRBD2 is a possible D gene (6 bases). The germline gives CDR1 DFQATT, CDR2 SNEGSKA (reference sequence). This CDR3 has 11 residues. Trimming took 3 bases from V and 3 from J, leaving 6 bases between them. CDR3 sequence (DNA): TGCAGTGCTAGCGGGAGCTACGAGCAGTACTTC. This encodes CSASGSYEQYF.

The chain has TRBV30 and TRBJ1-4; D is unclear. Germline lookup yields CDR1 GTSNPN and CDR2 SVGIG (reference sequence). This CDR3 is 12 amino acids long. V was shortened by 3 bases and J by 8 bases, with 10 bases between the two germline ends. The CDR3, as DNA: TGTGCCTGGAGGGGGTTTAGGGAAAAACTGTTTTTT. Translating gives CAWRGFREKLFF.

This clone was counted only a few times. The chain joins TRBV11-2 to TRBJ1-6; a possible D gene is TRBD1 (6 bases). CDR1 SGHAT and CDR2 FQNNGV come from the germline V gene. The CDR3 is made up of 15 amino acids. Between the trimmed V and J ends, which lost 1 base and 7 bases, there was a span of 11 bases. CDR3 DNA: TGTGCCAGCAGCTTAGCACAGGGAGGCAATTCACCCCTCCACTTT. Translation: CASSLAQGGNSPLHF.

The chain uses TRBV25-1 and TRBJ2-5; D not certain. Trimming left V 1 base short and J 5 bases short, with 14 bases between. The CDR3 loop spans 15 amino acids. Looked up from germline, CDR1 is MGHDK and CDR2 is SYGVNS. The CDR3 coding sequence is TGTGCCAGCAGTGAATTAGCCACAGTAGGGGAGACCCAGTACTTC. This codes for CASSELATVGETQYF.

The V gene is TRBV2, the J gene TRBJ1-2; D possibly corresponds to TRBD1 (6 bases). This CDR3 region has 15 residues. V dropped 3 bases and J dropped 7 bases, with 18 bases sitting between them. CDR1 and CDR2 (germline): SNHLY, FYNNEI. CDR3 protein: CASSDERGKRGGYTF. The CDR3, as DNA: TGTGCCAGCAGTGACGAAAGGGGGAAGAGGGGTGGCTACACCTTC. The full variable domain, with the rest looked up from reference TRBV2 and TRBJ1-2, is EPEVTQTPSHQVTQMGQEVILRCVPISNHLYFYWYRQILGQKVEFLVSFYNNEISEKSEIFDDQFSVERPDGSNFTLKIRSTKLEDSAMYFCASSDERGKRGGYTFGSGTRLTVV.

The CDR3 DNA reads TGTGCCTGGAGTGTACGGACAGGGTCGCCTTTCTTT. It is translated as CAWSVRTGSPFF. V gene TRBV30 combines with J gene TRBJ1-1, with 8 bases lining up with TRBD1. CDR3 length: 12 residues. J lost 12 bases, V lost 0 bases, and 6 bases had no gene match. Germline V gives CDR1 GTSNPN, CDR2 SVGIG (reference sequence).

V usage is TRBV18 and J usage is TRBJ1-1; D is unresolved. Trimming took 1 base from V and 2 from J, leaving 17 bases between them. CDR3 size: 17 residues. Per the germline V gene, CDR1 is KGHSH and CDR2 is LQKENI. The CDR3 nucleotides read TGTGCCAGCTCACCACTCCGCTCCGCGGGAATCAACACTGAAGCTTTCTTT. Translating gives CASSPLRSAGINTEAFF. The complete variable domain, with remaining parts taken from reference TRBV18 and TRBJ1-1, reads NAGVMQNPRHLVRRRGQEARLRCSPMKGHSHVYWYRQLPEEGLKFMVYLQKENIIDESGMPKERFSAEFPKEGPSILRIQQVVRGDSAAYFCASSPLRSAGINTEAFFGQGTRLTVV.

This clone was counted once. V is TRBV6-5 and J is TRBJ2-5; D is ambiguous. The V and J ends lost 2 bases and 9 bases respectively, with 7 bases between them. Germline V gene lookup returns CDR1 MNHEY and CDR2 SVGAGI. The CDR3 contains 11 residues. For the CDR3, the DNA is TGTGCCAGCAGTTACCGATTTGCCCAGTACTTC. It yields the protein CASSYRFAQYF.

J is TRBJ2-1 and V is TRBV29-1; tentative D call: TRBD1 (5 bases). The V end was cut by 5 bases, the J end by 7 bases, with 15 bases between. From germline, CDR1 is SQVTM and CDR2 ANQGSEA. The CDR3 length is 13 residues. The CDR3 sequence: CSVTRVVVNEQFF. The DNA of the CDR3 is TGCAGCGTTACCAGGGTGGTAGTAAATGAGCAGTTCTTC.

CDR3 region: CASSLGPGLMANEQYF. The CDR3 DNA follows: TGTGCCAGCAGCTTGGGTCCGGGACTAATGGCCAACGAGCAGTACTTC. V usage is TRBV5-4 and J usage is TRBJ2-7; 7 positions match TRBD2. Losses at the gene ends were 0 bases for V and 5 bases for J; bases not matched to a gene: 11. This CDR3 region has 16 residues. The germline V gene encodes CDR1 SGHNT and CDR2 YYREEE (reference sequence).